A single sample gave rise to the 17 T cell receptor beta chains below, sequenced in a study of cytomegalovirus exposure and HLA in healthy donors. The primer mix had 60 Vbeta and 13 Jbeta primers. The data were produced by immunoSEQ multiplex PCR, yet TCRdb's version contains in-frame clones alone and is incomplete. The table includes some 190,000 clones, roughly nine tenths detected once. The sample taken for sequencing was PBMCs. All receptors come from a boy between 2 and 10 years old in good health and CMV-seronegative.

The chain uses TRBV5-1 and TRBJ1-2; D ambiguous. CDR1 is SGHRS and CDR2 is YFSETQ in the germline V gene. V lost 0 bases and J 5 bases, leaving 14 bases between the germline ends. The CDR3 consists of 15 residues. The CDR3 here is CASSLDGGGAYGYTF. The CDR3 nucleotides read TGCGCCAGCAGCTTGGATGGTGGAGGAGCTTATGGCTACACCTTC. The whole variable domain, remainder taken from reference TRBV5-1 and TRBJ1-2, is KAGVTQTPRYLIKTRGQQVTLSCSPISGHRSVSWYQQTPGQGLQFLFEYFSETQRNKGNFPGRFSGRQFSNSRSEMNVSTLELGDSALYLCASSLDGGGAYGYTFGSGTRLTVV.

CDR3 sequence: CASRTSGGAETQYF. For the CDR3, the DNA is TGTGCCAGTAGGACTAGCGGGGGGGCAGAGACCCAGTACTTC. The chain employs TRBV19 and TRBJ2-5; 14 bases are a match to TRBD2. The trim removed 6 bases at V and 4 bases at J, leaving 1 base unmatched. The CDR3 totals 14 residues. Germline V gives CDR1 LNHDA, CDR2 SQIVND (reference sequence).

CDR3 DNA sequence: TGTGCCATAATCAAAGACAGGTCCAACCGCCAGGAATATGGCTACACCTTC. Protein product: CAIIKDRSNRQEYGYTF. This chain joins TRBV2 and TRBJ1-2; tentative D call: TRBD1 (6 bases). V was shortened by 10 bases and J by 5 bases, with 29 bases between the two germline ends. Per germline, CDR1 SNHLY and CDR2 FYNNEI. The CDR3 is 17 amino acids.

The chain couples TRBV29-1 to TRBJ2-2; D is perhaps TRBD1 (5 bases). Germline V CDR1 and CDR2: SQVTM, ANQGSEA. V lost 0 bases to trimming and J lost 0 bases, with 5 bases between them. CDR3 length: 14 amino acids. CDR3 coding DNA: TGCAGCGTTGAAGAACAGGCGAACACCGGGGAGCTGTTTTTT. It codes for CSVEEQANTGELFF.

This chain connects TRBV7-8 to TRBJ2-5; TRBD2 agrees at 12 bases. The last part of the DNA fits TRBJ2-7 better; the J call may be wrong. CDR1 is SGHVS and CDR2 is FQNEAQ in the germline V gene. The CDR3 extends over 14 amino acids. The CDR3 DNA follows: TGTGCCAGCAGAGGGACTAGCGGGCCCGGCGAGCAGTACTTC. It specifies CASRGTSGPGEQYF.

The gene calls are TRBV5-1 and TRBJ1-1, with TRBD1 as a possible D gene (5 bases). CDR1 is SGHRS and CDR2 is YFSETQ in the germline V gene. V shed 3 bases and J shed 0 bases, with 6 bases lying between them. The CDR3 length is 13 residues. CDR3 DNA: TGCGCCAGCAGCTCGACAGTGAACACTGAAGCTTTCTTT. Protein: CASSSTVNTEAFF.

The genes are TRBV30 and TRBJ1-4; TRBD1 might be the D (5 bases). Germline V lookup: CDR1 GTSNPN, CDR2 SVGIG (reference sequence). CDR3 size: 14 residues. Trimming stripped 1 base from V and 8 bases from J, with 14 bases between. The CDR3 nucleotides read TGTGCCTGGAGTGCCGCCTCCGGGGGGGAAAAACTGTTTTTT. This sequence encodes CAWSAASGGEKLFF.

The V and J genes are TRBV27 and TRBJ2-7, with 10 bases aligning to TRBD2. Germline V gene data show CDR1 as MNHEY and CDR2 as SMNVEV (reference sequence). The CDR3 loop spans 15 amino acids. Losses at the gene ends were 1 base for V and 5 bases for J; bases not matched to a gene: 5. Written as DNA, the CDR3 is TGTGCCAGCAGTTTATATCTAGCGGGAGTTCACGAGCAGTACTTC. Its translation: CASSLYLAGVHEQYF.

On this clone itself: This sample includes further DNA sequences coding for the same CDR3. V and J are TRBV27 and TRBJ1-4; 8 bases line up with TRBD1. The CDR3 length is 14 residues. Unmatched junction bases numbered 4, after V lost 5 bases and J lost 5 bases. From germline, CDR1 is MNHEY and CDR2 SMNVEV (reference sequence). Here the CDR3 reads CASSPGTGNEKLFF. CDR3 nucleotides: TGTGCCAGCAGTCCAGGGACAGGAAATGAAAAACTGTTTTTT.

The chain joins TRBV9 to TRBJ1-1; a possible D gene is TRBD1 (6 bases). Germline V lookup: CDR1 SGDLS, CDR2 YYNGEE. The V end was cut by 0 bases, the J end by 9 bases, with 9 bases between. The CDR3 contains 12 residues. CDR3 residues: CASSVVGGQAFF. The CDR3 nucleotides are TGTGCCAGCAGCGTAGTAGGGGGACAAGCTTTCTTT. The entire variable domain, with the rest obtained from reference TRBV9 and TRBJ1-1, is as follows: DSGVTQTPKHLITATGQRVTLRCSPRSGDLSVYWYQQSLDQGLQFLIQYYNGEERAKGNILERFSAQQFPDLHSELNLSSLELGDSALYFCASSVVGGQAFFGQGTRLTVV.

V is TRBV5-1 and J is TRBJ1-4; 9 bases line up with TRBD1. The CDR3 runs to 16 residues. Germline V lookup: CDR1 SGHRS, CDR2 YFSETQ. Unmatched junction bases numbered 6, after V lost 2 bases and J lost 4 bases. The CDR3 DNA reads TGCGCCAGCAGCTTAACAACAGGGGGCGGTAATGAAAAACTGTTTTTT. Translated, it gives CASSLTTGGGNEKLFF.

V is TRBV25-1 and J is TRBJ2-4; possibly TRBD2 for D (7 bases). This CDR3 is built from 18 residues. Germline values: CDR1 MGHDK, CDR2 SYGVNS. V dropped 6 bases and J dropped 0 bases, with 21 bases sitting between them. The DNA of the CDR3 is TGTGCCAGCAGAGAGGGGGGGAGACATTACAAAGCCAAAAACATTCAGTACTTC. This codes for CASREGGRHYKAKNIQYF.

The rearrangement links TRBV6-5 to TRBJ1-4; TRBD1 might be the D (6 bases). The CDR3 has 14 residues. CDR1 MNHEY and CDR2 SVGAGI come from the germline V gene. V was clipped by 8 bases and J by 4 bases, with 14 bases between them. The CDR3 sequence is CASEGRQVNEKLFF. CDR3 nucleotide sequence: TGTGCCAGCGAGGGCAGACAGGTTAATGAAAAACTGTTTTTT.

V and J are TRBV6-5 and TRBJ1-3; D perhaps matches TRBD1 (5 bases). V was pared by 0 bases and J by 4 bases, with 10 bases between. CDR1 is MNHEY, CDR2 SVGAGI, per germline. The CDR3 covers 15 residues. The CDR3 loop reads CASSYSVGAGNTIYF. The CDR3 DNA reads TGTGCCAGCAGTTACTCGGTAGGGGCGGGAAACACCATATATTTT.

The V and J genes are TRBV7-6 and TRBJ1-5; maybe TRBD1 (5 bases). Trimming took 5 bases from V and 6 from J, leaving 17 bases between them. CDR3 length: 15 amino acids. CDR1 is SGHVS and CDR2 is FNYEAQ in the germline V gene. CDR3 DNA: TGTGCCAGCAGCCTTGGGGCAGGGCCGGGTCAGCCCCAGCATTTT. It yields the protein CASSLGAGPGQPQHF.

This sequence joins TRBV30 and TRBJ2-7; no firm D call. Germline V gives CDR1 GTSNPN, CDR2 SVGIG (reference sequence). V lost 1 base and J lost 8, with 9 bases in between. The CDR3 is 11 amino acids. CDR3 amino acids: CAWSDQEKQYF. The CDR3 bases are TGTGCCTGGAGTGACCAGGAAAAGCAGTACTTC.

V gene TRBV5-4 combines with J gene TRBJ1-1, with unresolved D. The CDR3 extends over 16 amino acids. CDR1 is SGHNT, CDR2 YYREEE, per germline (reference sequence). The V and J ends lost 0 bases and 5 bases respectively, with 17 bases between them. The CDR3 sequence: CASSLDLKLRQTEAFF. The CDR3 nucleotides read TGTGCCAGCAGCTTGGACCTCAAACTTCGACAAACTGAAGCTTTCTTT.